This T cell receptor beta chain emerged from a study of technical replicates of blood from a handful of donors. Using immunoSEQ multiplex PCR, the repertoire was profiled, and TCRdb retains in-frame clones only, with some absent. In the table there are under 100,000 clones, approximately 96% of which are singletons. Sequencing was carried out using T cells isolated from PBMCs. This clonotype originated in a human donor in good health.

CDR3 loop: CASATGGGNTIYF. The CDR3 DNA sequence: TGTGCCAGCGCGACCGGGGGAGGAAACACCATATATTTT. The V call is TRBV2, the J call TRBJ1-3; perhaps TRBD1 as D (5 bases). V gave up 8 bases and J gave up 4 bases, with 12 bases separating them. Germline-derived CDR1 and CDR2 are SNHLY and FYNNEI. The CDR3 extends over 13 amino acids.